This T cell receptor (beta chain) was sequenced in a study of OX40 agonist ivuxolimab in advanced cancers. Study-level information: One patient with hepatocellular carcinoma and two with cutaneous melanoma, three in all, had partial responses. Regarding the study as a whole: CD8+ T cells showed, on average, more clonal expansion than CD4+ cells. Some of the nonresponding patients also showed low levels of normalized T-cell clonal expansion.

On this clone: The target antigen is unknown.

CDR3 size: 14 residues. CDR1 and CDR2 (germline): SGHRS, YFSETQ. Profiling relied on immunoSEQ multiplex PCR, and the TCRdb table lists in-frame clones only, not all of them. The repertoire holds 60,000 to 75,000 clones, around 93% seen once, with around 1% in the top ten. V and J are TRBV5-1 and TRBJ2-5; the match to TRBD2 covers 8 bases. The end of the DNA fits TRBJ2-7 better, so the J call may be wrong. The clonotype was recovered from an adult with an advanced solid tumor such as melanoma, head and neck, liver or kidney cancer. Here the sequenced sample was CD4+ or CD8+ T cells sorted from blood, taken in a trial of the OX40 agonist ivuxolimab. DNA of the CDR3: TGCGCCAGCAGGGTGGTAGCGGGGACCTACGAGCAGTACTTC. Translation gives CASRVVAGTYEQYF.